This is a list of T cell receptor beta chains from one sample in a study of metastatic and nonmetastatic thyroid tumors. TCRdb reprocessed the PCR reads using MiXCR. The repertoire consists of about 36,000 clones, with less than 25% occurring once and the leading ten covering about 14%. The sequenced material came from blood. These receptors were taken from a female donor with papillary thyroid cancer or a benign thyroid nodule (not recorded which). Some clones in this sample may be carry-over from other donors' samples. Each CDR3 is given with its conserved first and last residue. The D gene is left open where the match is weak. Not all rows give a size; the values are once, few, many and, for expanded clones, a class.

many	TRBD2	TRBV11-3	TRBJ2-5	TGTGCCAGCAGCAGCACTAGCGCCCAAGAGACCCAGTACTTC	CASSSTSAQETQYF
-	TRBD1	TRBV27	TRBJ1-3	TGTCCCAGCATCTGGGTATTCTACAGGGGGCTGAACACCATATATTTT	CPSIWVFYRGLNTIYF
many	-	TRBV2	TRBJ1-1	TGTGCCAGCAGTCAAGGGTTGAACACTGAAGCTTTCTTT	CASSQGLNTEAFF
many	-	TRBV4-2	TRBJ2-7	TGTGCCAGCAGCCAAGACGGCAGCCTCGCTGGCTACGAGCAGTACTTC	CASSQDGSLAGYEQYF
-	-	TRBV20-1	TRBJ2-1	TGCAGTGCTAGAGATAAATTGGCGGCGAGCTCCTACAATGAGCAGTTCTTC	CSARDKLAASSYNEQFF
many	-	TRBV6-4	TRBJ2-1	TGTGCCAGCAGTGACGGGGACAACCTGGGGCAGTTCTTC	CASSDGDNLGQFF
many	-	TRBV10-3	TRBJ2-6	TGTGCCATCGGAGGGGGAGCTGGGGCCAACGTCCTGACTTTC	CAIGGGAGANVLTF
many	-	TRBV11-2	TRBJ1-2	TGTGCCAGCAGCTTAGGGCCCGGTAGCTATGGCTACACCTTC	CASSLGPGSYGYTF
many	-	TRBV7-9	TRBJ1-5	TGTGCCAGCACGGGGGCCACGGGTCAGCCCCAGCATTTT	CASTGATGQPQHF
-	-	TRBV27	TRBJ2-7	TGTGCCAGCAGCCGGGACTTCTCCGTCTCCTACGAGCAGTACTTC	CASSRDFSVSYEQYF
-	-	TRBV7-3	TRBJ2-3	TGTGCCAGCAGCTCCGTTGTACCAACAGATACGCAGTATTTT	CASSSVVPTDTQYF
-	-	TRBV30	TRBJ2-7	TGTGCCTGGAGTTCTTGTATAAGCTCCTACGAGCATTACTTC	CAWSSCISSYEHYF
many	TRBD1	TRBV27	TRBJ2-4	TGTGCCAGCAGTCCAGAGACAGGGATCAAAAACATTCAGTACTTC	CASSPETGIKNIQYF
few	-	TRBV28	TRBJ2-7	TGTGCCAGCAGTCCGAGCTTGACTTACGAGCAGTACTTC	CASSPSLTYEQYF
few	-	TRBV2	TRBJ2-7	TGTGCCAGCAGCCCCATCGGCACGGTCTACGAGCAGTACTTC	CASSPIGTVYEQYF
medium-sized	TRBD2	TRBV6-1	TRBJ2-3	TGTGCCAGCAGTGATCCCCGGGGGGTTACAGATACGCAGTATTTT	CASSDPRGVTDTQYF
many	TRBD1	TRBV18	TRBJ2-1	TGTGCCAGCTCACCAACCACAGGGGGGCACAATGAGCAGTTCTTC	CASSPTTGGHNEQFF
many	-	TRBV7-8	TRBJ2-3	TGTGCCAGCAGCTTAGTCTCGAGCGGGGATACGCAGTATTTT	CASSLVSSGDTQYF
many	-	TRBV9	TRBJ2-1	TGTGCCAGCAGCGTAACCCCCCTCTTCGGTGAGCAGTTCTTC	CASSVTPLFGEQFF
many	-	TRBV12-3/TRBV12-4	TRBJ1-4	TGTGCCAGCACACGTAGGAATGAAAAACTGTTTTTT	CASTRRNEKLFF
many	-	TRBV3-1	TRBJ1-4	TGTGCCAGCAGCCAAGAGGGTGAAAAACTGTTTTTT	CASSQEGEKLFF
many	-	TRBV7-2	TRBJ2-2	TGTGCCAGCAGCTTAGCTACTCAGGGCACCGGGGAGCTGTTTTTT	CASSLATQGTGELFF